This TCR beta chain appears in the sequencing data of a study of molecular identifiers for immune sequencing clone quantification. The CD8+CD4-CCR7+CD45RA+ phenotype defined the sorted naive CD8 T cells. J was trimmed by 9 bases and V by 1 base; bases with no gene match: 9. The CDR3 totals 15 residues. The germline V gene has CDR1 LNHDA and CDR2 SQIVND (reference sequence). One entry per CDR3 protein, called by TCRdb with MiXCR from the PCR reads. The sample yields about 36,000 distinct CDR3 sequences, 15% to 20% seen once. The J gene is TRBJ2-1, the V gene TRBV19, with 7 bases lining up with TRBD2. The clonotype was recovered from a human donor in good health. Some libraries in this study had Jurkat cell RNA spiked in. Sequenced input: naive CD8+ T cells from blood, with Jurkat cell RNA spiked in. The sample's subset: FACS-sorted CD8+CD4-CCR7+CD45RA+ naive T cells. The CDR3 region is CASSIVAGVRSEQFF. CDR3 coding DNA: TGTGCCAGTAGTATAGTTGCGGGAGTTCGCAGTGAGCAGTTCTTC.